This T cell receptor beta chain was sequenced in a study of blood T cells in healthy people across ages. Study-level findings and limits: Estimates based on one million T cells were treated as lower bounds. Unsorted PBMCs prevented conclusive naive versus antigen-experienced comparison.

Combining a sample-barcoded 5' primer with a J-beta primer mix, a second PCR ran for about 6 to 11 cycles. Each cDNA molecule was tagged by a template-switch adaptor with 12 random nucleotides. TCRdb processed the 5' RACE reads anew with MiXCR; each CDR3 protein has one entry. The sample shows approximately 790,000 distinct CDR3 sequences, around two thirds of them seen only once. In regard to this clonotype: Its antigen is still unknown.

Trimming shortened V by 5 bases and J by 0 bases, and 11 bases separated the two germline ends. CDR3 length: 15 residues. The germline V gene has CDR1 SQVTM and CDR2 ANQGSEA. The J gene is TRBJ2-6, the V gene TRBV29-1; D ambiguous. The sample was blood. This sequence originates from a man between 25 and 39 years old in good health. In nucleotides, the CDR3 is TGCAGCGTTTCCACTATTCACTCTGGGGCCAACGTCCTGACTTTC. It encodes CSVSTIHSGANVLTF.